This TCR beta chain comes out of a study of vaccination effects on CD4 cells after COVID-19. As regards this clone: The antigen remains unidentified.

ViraFEST used viral peptide pools to expand antigen-specific CD4+ T cells before sequencing. Investigators separated out CD4+ T cells once around 11 days of culture had passed. Each vaccine recipient was nucleocapsid antibody negative and had no prior SARS-CoV-2 infection. Peptides at approximately 9.6 ug/ml and IL-2 at approximately 9.1 IU/ml were added to 1.5 million to 2.5 million PBMC per well. This CDR3 has 16 amino acids. Trimming stripped 5 bases from V and 5 bases from J, with 25 bases between. Germline lookup yields CDR1 GTSNPN and CDR2 SVGIG (reference sequence). Profiled with immunoSEQ multiplex PCR; TCRdb holds only in-frame clones, not every one. The sample lists approximately 76,000 clones, 78% occurring once. The study, taken as a whole, reports: Small numbers of convalescent patients limited the study. It also lacked early post-infection timepoints. The study found that only 1 of 255 vaccine-induced clones from healthy vaccinees cross-reacted with common cold coronaviruses.

This clonotype was obtained from a human donor who received a COVID-19 vaccine. J is TRBJ2-7 and V is TRBV30; TRBD2 is a possible D gene (7 bases). The material sequenced was CD4+ T cells from PBMCs cultured with SARS-CoV-2 spike peptides, taken before COVID-19 vaccination. The CDR3 reads CAWGPRGADVFHEQYV. Here the CDR3 DNA reads TGTGCCTGGGGGCCTCGGGGGGCCGATGTCTTCCACGAGCAGTACGTC.